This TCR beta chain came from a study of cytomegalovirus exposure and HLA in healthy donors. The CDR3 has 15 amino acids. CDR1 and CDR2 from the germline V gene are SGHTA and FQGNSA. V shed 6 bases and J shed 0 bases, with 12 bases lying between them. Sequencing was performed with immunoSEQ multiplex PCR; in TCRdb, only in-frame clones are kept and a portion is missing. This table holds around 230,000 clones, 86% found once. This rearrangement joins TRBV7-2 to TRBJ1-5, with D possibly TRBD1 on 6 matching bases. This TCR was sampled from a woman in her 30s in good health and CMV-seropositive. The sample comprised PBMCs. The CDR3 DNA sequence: TGTGCCAGCAGGGACAGTGACTATAGCAATCAGCCCCAGCATTTT. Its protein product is CASRDSDYSNQPQHF.